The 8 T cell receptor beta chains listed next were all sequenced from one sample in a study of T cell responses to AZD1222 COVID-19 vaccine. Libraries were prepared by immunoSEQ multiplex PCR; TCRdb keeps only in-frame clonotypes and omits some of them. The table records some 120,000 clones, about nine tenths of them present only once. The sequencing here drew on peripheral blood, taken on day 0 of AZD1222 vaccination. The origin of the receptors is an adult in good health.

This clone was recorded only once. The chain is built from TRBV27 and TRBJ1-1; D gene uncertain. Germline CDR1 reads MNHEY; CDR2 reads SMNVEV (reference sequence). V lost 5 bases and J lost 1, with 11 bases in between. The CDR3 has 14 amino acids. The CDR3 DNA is TGTGCCAGCAGTGAAAGAAAGACGAACACTGAAGCTTTCTTT. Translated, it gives CASSERKTNTEAFF.

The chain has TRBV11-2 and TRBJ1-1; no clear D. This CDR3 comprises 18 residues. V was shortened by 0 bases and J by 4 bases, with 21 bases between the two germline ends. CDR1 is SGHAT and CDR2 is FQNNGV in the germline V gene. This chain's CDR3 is CASSLELGTAFAGTEAFF. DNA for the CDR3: TGTGCCAGCAGCTTAGAACTCGGAACAGCCTTCGCTGGCACTGAAGCTTTCTTT.

The CDR3 sequence is CASSISMRPTGELFF. CDR3 sequence (DNA): TGTGCCAGCAGCATTAGTATGAGGCCCACCGGGGAGCTGTTTTTT. The chain links TRBV7-9 to TRBJ2-2; D gene unclear. This CDR3 region has 15 residues. V dropped 5 bases and J dropped 4 bases, with 14 bases sitting between them. Germline loops: CDR1 SEHNR, CDR2 FQNEAQ (reference sequence).

The CDR3 DNA follows: TGTGCCACCAGTGATTTGGACCAAGAGACCCAGTACTTC. Amino acid sequence: CATSDLDQETQYF. The chain has TRBV24-1 and TRBJ2-5; D is uncertain. This CDR3 has 13 amino acids. Per the germline V gene, CDR1 is KGHDR and CDR2 is SFDVKD. V lost 0 bases to trimming and J lost 0 bases, with 1 base between them.

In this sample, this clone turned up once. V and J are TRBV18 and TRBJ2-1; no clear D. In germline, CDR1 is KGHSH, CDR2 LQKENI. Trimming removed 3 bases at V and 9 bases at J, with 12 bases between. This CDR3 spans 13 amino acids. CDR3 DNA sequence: TGTGCCAGCTCACCCCCTAGTTCCGGTGAGCAGTTCTTC. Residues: CASSPPSSGEQFF.

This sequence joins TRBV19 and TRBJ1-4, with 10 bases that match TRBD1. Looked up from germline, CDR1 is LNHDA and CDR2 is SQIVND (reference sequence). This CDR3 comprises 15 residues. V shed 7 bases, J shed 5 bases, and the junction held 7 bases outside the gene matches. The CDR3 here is CASKKTGGTNEKLFF. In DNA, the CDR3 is TGTGCCAGTAAAAAGACAGGGGGCACAAATGAAAAACTGTTTTTT.

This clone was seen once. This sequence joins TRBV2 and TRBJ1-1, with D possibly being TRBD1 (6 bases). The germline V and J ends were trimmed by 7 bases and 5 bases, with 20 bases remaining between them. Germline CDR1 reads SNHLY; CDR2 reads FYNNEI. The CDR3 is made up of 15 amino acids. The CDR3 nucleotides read TGTGCCAGCATCGGGGACATTCGGGATCGAACTGAAGCTTTCTTT. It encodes CASIGDIRDRTEAFF. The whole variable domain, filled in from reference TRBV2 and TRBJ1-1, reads EPEVTQTPSHQVTQMGQEVILRCVPISNHLYFYWYRQILGQKVEFLVSFYNNEISEKSEIFDDQFSVERPDGSNFTLKIRSTKLEDSAMYFCASIGDIRDRTEAFFGQGTRLTVV.

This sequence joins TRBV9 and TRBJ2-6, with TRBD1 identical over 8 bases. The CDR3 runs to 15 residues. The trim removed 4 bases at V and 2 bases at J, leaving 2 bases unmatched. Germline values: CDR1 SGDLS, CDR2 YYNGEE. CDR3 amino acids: CASSRTGTGANVLTF. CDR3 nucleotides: TGTGCCAGCAGCAGGACAGGGACTGGGGCCAACGTCCTGACTTTC.